This entry lists 18 T cell receptor beta chains sequenced from one sample in a study of vaccination effects on CD4 cells after COVID-19. Here immunoSEQ multiplex PCR was the method, and the copy in TCRdb shows in-frame clones only, minus some. This sample carries tens of thousands of clones, 60% to 85% of them seen once, and the ten largest clones take about 10%. Expansion with viral peptide pools was applied to antigen-specific CD4+ T cells by the ViraFEST assay prior to sequencing. Investigators separated out CD4+ T cells once around 11 days of culture had passed. None of these healthy vaccinees had been infected with SARS-CoV-2 before vaccination. The antigens for these receptors are not known. The source material was CD4+ T cells from PBMCs cultured with SARS-CoV-2 spike peptides, sampled before COVID-19 vaccination. The receptor set was obtained from a human donor who received a COVID-19 vaccine.

The V and J genes are TRBV19 and TRBJ1-5; TRBD1 is a possible D gene (6 bases). V lost 8 bases and J lost 0, with 17 bases in between. Germline V gives CDR1 LNHDA, CDR2 SQIVND (reference sequence). This CDR3 spans 16 amino acids. CDR3 nucleotides: TGTGCCAGTGCTACCCCCAGGGGAATTAGCAATCAGCCCCAGCATTTT. This encodes CASATPRGISNQPQHF.

This clone is a singleton in its sample. V gene TRBV4-1 combines with J gene TRBJ2-3, with TRBD2 identical over 8 bases. Germline assignment: CDR1 MGHRA and CDR2 YSYEKL. The junction had 4 bases not matched to a gene; V was cut back by 4 bases and J by 4 bases. The CDR3 covers 14 residues. CDR3 sequence reads: CASSPREGSDTQYF. The CDR3 DNA reads as TGCGCCAGCAGCCCCCGGGAGGGGTCAGATACGCAGTATTTT.

J is TRBJ2-1 and V is TRBV28, with D perhaps TRBD1 (5 bases). Germline lookup yields CDR1 MDHEN and CDR2 SYDVKM. This CDR3 comprises 15 residues. V gave up 4 bases and J gave up 7 bases, with 17 bases separating them. Here the CDR3 reads CASSYSGPNTNEQFF. CDR3 nucleotides: TGTGCCAGCAGTTACTCAGGGCCCAATACTAATGAGCAGTTCTTC.

The table lists this clone with a few counts. The chain employs TRBV5-1 and TRBJ1-5; D perhaps matches TRBD1 (6 bases). The CDR3 covers 13 residues. Germline CDR1 reads SGHRS; CDR2 reads YFSETQ. The V end was cut by 0 bases, the J end by 7 bases, with 8 bases between. In nucleotides, the CDR3 is TGCGCCAGCAGCTTGGACAGGGAACAGCCCCAGCATTTT. This codes for CASSLDREQPQHF.

The chain employs TRBV2 and TRBJ2-3; D tentatively reads TRBD1 or TRBD2 (5 bases each). This CDR3 is built from 15 residues. CDR1 and CDR2 from the germline V gene are SNHLY and FYNNEI. V was cut by 2 bases and J by 2 bases, with 11 bases left in between. The CDR3 sequence is CASSENWGNTDTQYF. The CDR3 DNA reads as TGTGCCAGCAGTGAAAACTGGGGGAACACAGATACGCAGTATTTT.

The V and J genes are TRBV4-2 and TRBJ2-5; no reliable D call. This CDR3 spans 12 amino acids. The V end was cut by 5 bases, the J end by 6 bases, with 10 bases between. In germline, CDR1 is LGHNA, CDR2 YNFKEQ. DNA for the CDR3: TGTGCCAGCAGCTCTCAGAGCCAGACCCAGTACTTC. Its translation is CASSSQSQTQYF.

The V gene is TRBV11-2, the J gene TRBJ1-4; maybe TRBD1 (5 bases). Per germline, CDR1 SGHAT and CDR2 FQNNGV. The CDR3 contains 16 residues. Trimming took off 2 bases at V and 4 bases at J, with 14 bases between the two ends. The CDR3 reads CASSLQRGINNEKLFF. Here the CDR3 DNA reads TGTGCCAGCAGCTTACAACGGGGCATCAATAATGAAAAACTGTTTTTT.

The sample holds one count of this clone. The chain has TRBV7-2 and TRBJ2-3; the D is unclear. This CDR3 has 14 amino acids. Trimming pared 5 bases from V and 2 bases from J, leaving 11 bases between. Germline V lookup: CDR1 SGHTA, CDR2 FQGNSA. CDR3 loop: CASSLYRDTDTQYF. The DNA for the CDR3 is TGTGCCAGCAGCCTTTACAGAGACACAGATACGCAGTATTTT.

The chain couples TRBV9 to TRBJ1-2; 7 bases are shared with TRBD1. CDR1 is SGDLS, CDR2 YYNGEE, per germline. The CDR3 consists of 14 residues. V lost 0 bases to trimming and J lost 4 bases; unmatched junction nucleotides: 3. CDR3 amino acids: CASSVDSGGYGYTF. The CDR3 DNA reads as TGTGCCAGCAGCGTAGATTCAGGGGGCTATGGCTACACCTTC.

The chain is built from TRBV6-5 and TRBJ2-1; weak D call: TRBD1 (5 bases). Trimming removed 11 bases at V and 6 bases at J, with 14 bases between. This CDR3 is 12 amino acids long. Per germline, CDR1 MNHEY and CDR2 SVGAGI. CDR3 loop: CAARDAINEQFF. The CDR3 nucleotides are TGTGCCGCCAGGGATGCGATCAATGAGCAGTTCTTC.

The chain combines TRBV7-3 with TRBJ2-3, with TRBD2 identical over 14 bases. This CDR3 contains 15 residues. V lost 5 bases to trimming and J lost 6 bases; unmatched junction nucleotides: 4. Germline-derived CDR1 and CDR2 are SGHTA and FQGTGA. CDR3 in amino acids: CASSPGLAGVDTQYF. As DNA, the CDR3 is TGTGCCAGCAGCCCGGGACTAGCGGGGGTGGATACGCAGTATTTT. Full variable domain (outside the CDR3, taken from reference TRBV7-3 and TRBJ2-3): GAGVSQTPSNKVTEKGKYVELRCDPISGHTALYWYRQSLGQGPEFLIYFQGTGAADDSGLPNDRFFAVRPEGSVSTLKIQRTERGDSAVYLCASSPGLAGVDTQYFGPGTRLTVL.

The chain employs TRBV30 and TRBJ1-5, with unresolved D. Trimming stripped 1 base from V and 6 bases from J, with 10 bases between. Looked up from germline, CDR1 is GTSNPN and CDR2 is SVGIG (reference sequence). This CDR3 contains 13 residues. The CDR3 here is CAWSGYGRQPQHF. CDR3 sequence (DNA): TGTGCCTGGAGTGGGTATGGACGTCAGCCCCAGCATTTT.

V gene TRBV24-1 combines with J gene TRBJ2-1; tentatively, D is TRBD2 (6 bases). The V gene lost 3 bases and the J gene lost 0 bases, with 8 bases spanning the gap. This CDR3 is built from 15 residues. Germline values: CDR1 KGHDR, CDR2 SFDVKD. The CDR3 protein is CATSDGGSSYNEQFF. The CDR3 DNA sequence: TGTGCCACCAGTGATGGGGGGTCCTCCTACAATGAGCAGTTCTTC.

The chain employs TRBV2 and TRBJ1-4, with a weak D call TRBD1 (5 bases). In germline, CDR1 is SNHLY, CDR2 FYNNEI. CDR3 length equals 15 residues. The V end was cut by 6 bases, the J end by 5 bases, with 16 bases between. CDR3 sequence: CASSDQGTANEKLFF. As DNA, the CDR3 is TGTGCCAGCAGCGACCAAGGGACGGCGAATGAAAAACTGTTTTTT.

The chain employs TRBV7-3 and TRBJ2-3, with D tentatively TRBD2 (6 bases). In germline, CDR1 is SGHTA, CDR2 FQGTGA. This CDR3 contains 15 residues. The V end was cut by 5 bases, the J end by 6 bases, with 18 bases between. CDR3 sequence: CASSPTRVPSDTQYF. DNA of the CDR3: TGTGCCAGCAGCCCGACTAGAGTGCCATCCGATACGCAGTATTTT.

V and J are TRBV15 and TRBJ1-2; D not certain. CDR1 is LNHNV and CDR2 is YYDKDF in the germline V gene (reference sequence). The germline V and J ends were trimmed by 0 bases and 5 bases, with 10 bases remaining between them. The CDR3 runs to 14 residues. The CDR3 DNA follows: TGTGCCACCAGCAGAGAAGGCAGAGGATATGGCTACACCTTC. Translated: CATSREGRGYGYTF.

The CDR3 sequence is CASSWDYQGETQYF. CDR3 in DNA: TGTGCCAGCAGCTGGGACTACCAGGGGGAGACCCAGTACTTC. The genes are TRBV7-2 and TRBJ2-5, with D possibly being TRBD2 (7 bases). The V and J ends lost 4 bases and 5 bases respectively, with 14 bases between them. Germline CDR1 reads SGHTA; CDR2 reads FQGNSA. This CDR3 region has 14 residues.

The rearrangement links TRBV6-5 to TRBJ2-3; no reliable D call. The CDR3 is made up of 13 amino acids. Trimming took off 6 bases at V and 2 bases at J, with 9 bases between the two ends. Per germline, CDR1 MNHEY and CDR2 SVGAGI. CDR3 DNA: TGTGCCAGCAGGTCATTGAACACAGATACGCAGTATTTT. This gives the protein CASRSLNTDTQYF.